The 2 T cell receptor beta chains presented below share a single source sample, sequenced in a study of beta chain features in type 1 diabetes. The study reverse transcribed the entire isolated RNA, so it sequenced expressed TCRB transcripts. Libraries were prepared by immunoSEQ multiplex PCR; TCRdb keeps only in-frame clonotypes and omits some of them. The sample lists fewer than 900,000 clones; 17% were seen once. Sample: naive CD4+ T cells from blood. The receptors come from a woman aged 18 to 35 in good health.

This clone turned up a few times. This chain links TRBV2 with TRBJ2-2, with no clear D. The CDR3 is 11 amino acids. Germline V gives CDR1 SNHLY, CDR2 FYNNEI. V dropped 7 bases and J dropped 5 bases, with 5 bases sitting between them. The CDR3 region has the DNA TGTGCCAGCAAGGGTACCGGGGAGCTGTTTTTT. As protein: CASKGTGELFF.

This clone was seen more than once but under ten times. The chain combines TRBV29-1 with TRBJ2-3; 10 bases are a match to TRBD2. This CDR3 contains 15 residues. The V segment lost 3 bases and the J segment 6 bases; nucleotides outside the gene matches: 9. The germline CDR1 and CDR2 sequences are SQVTM and ANQGSEA. CDR3 region: CSVDSLAGVVDTQYF. In DNA form, the CDR3 reads TGCAGCGTTGACTCGCTAGCGGGAGTGGTGGATACGCAGTATTTT.